A selection of T cell receptor beta chains follows, all from one sample in a study of T cell responses to AZD1222 COVID-19 vaccine. Sequencing used immunoSEQ multiplex PCR; TCRdb keeps in-frame clones, though not all of them. The table records 120,000 to 150,000 clones, 80% to 90% of them present only once. The sequenced sample was peripheral blood, obtained on day 0 of AZD1222 vaccination. The origin of the receptors is an adult in good health. The CDR3 runs from the conserved cysteine through the conserved F or W. The D gene is left open where the match is weak. Some rows mark clone size as missing; the rest say once, few, many or name a class of expanded clone.

TRBV27	TRBJ2-2	TRBD1	.	CASSLGTGRNTGELFF	TGTGCCAGCAGTCTTGGGACAGGGCGCAACACCGGGGAGCTGTTTTTT
TRBV6-1	TRBJ1-2	.	.	CASSEARADGYTF	TGTGCCAGCAGTGAAGCGCGGGCAGACGGCTACACCTTC
TRBV5-8	TRBJ1-2	.	.	CASSFRQLRYTF	TGTGCCAGCAGCTTTCGACAGCTGCGCTACACCTTC
TRBV19	TRBJ2-3	.	.	CASSTRDYTQYF	TGTGCCAGTAGTACCAGGGATTATACGCAGTATTTT
TRBV27	TRBJ2-1	TRBD1	.	CASNPGTGASNEQFF	TGTGCCAGCAACCCCGGGACAGGGGCCTCTAATGAGCAGTTCTTC
TRBV5-5	TRBJ2-7	.	.	CASGDTRIYEQYF	TGTGCCAGCGGGGACACCAGGATCTACGAGCAGTACTTC
TRBV5-4	TRBJ2-1	TRBD1	once	CASSLKTGASDEQFF	TGTGCCAGCAGCTTAAAGACAGGGGCGTCGGATGAGCAGTTCTTC
TRBV18	TRBJ1-1	.	.	CASSLRRAEAFF	TGTGCCAGCTCACTAAGGCGGGCTGAAGCTTTCTTT
TRBV9	TRBJ2-2	.	.	CASSVGYRTPGTGELFF	TGTGCCAGCAGCGTAGGGTATCGGACTCCCGGCACCGGGGAGCTGTTTTTT
TRBV2	TRBJ2-1	TRBD2	.	CASAGLAGGYNEQFF	TGTGCCAGCGCGGGACTAGCGGGAGGCTACAATGAGCAGTTCTTC
TRBV11-3	TRBJ2-1	TRBD1	few	CASSLGGTGSYNEQFF	TGTGCCAGCAGCTTAGGTGGGACAGGCTCCTACAATGAGCAGTTCTTC
TRBV9	TRBJ1-2	.	.	CASNRVGAQGYGYTF	TGTGCCAGCAACCGAGTGGGGGCGCAGGGCTATGGCTACACCTTC
TRBV11-2	TRBJ1-2	TRBD1	.	CASSVDRVGYTF	TGTGCCAGCAGCGTCGACAGGGTCGGCTACACCTTC
TRBV2	TRBJ1-5	.	.	CASIPEDTNQPQHF	TGTGCCAGCATCCCTGAGGATACCAATCAGCCCCAGCATTTT
TRBV2	TRBJ2-4	.	.	CASSNILAKNIQYF	TGTGCCAGCAGCAACATTCTAGCCAAAAACATTCAGTACTTC
TRBV6-2/TRBV6-3	TRBJ2-4	.	.	CASSYRLLVLAKNIQYF	TGTGCCAGCAGTTACAGACTTTTAGTACTAGCCAAAAACATTCAGTACTTC
TRBV19	TRBJ1-1	.	.	CASSIDLGGKNTEAFF	TGTGCCAGTAGTATAGACCTCGGGGGCAAGAACACTGAAGCTTTCTTT
TRBV19	TRBJ1-1	.	.	CASEAPGTEAFF	TGTGCCAGCGAAGCCCCTGGCACTGAAGCTTTCTTT
TRBV12-3/TRBV12-4	TRBJ1-1	.	.	CASSLRENTEAFF	TGTGCCAGCAGTTTAAGGGAGAACACTGAAGCTTTCTTT
TRBV5-1	TRBJ1-6	.	few	CASSLEGEPSPLHF	TGCGCCAGCAGCTTGGAGGGGGAACCTTCACCCCTCCACTTT
TRBV6-5	TRBJ1-2	TRBD1	.	CASSPDRAEGYTF	TGTGCCAGCAGTCCGGACAGGGCAGAGGGCTACACCTTC
TRBV7-2	TRBJ2-1	.	.	CASSLEVPNEQFF	TGTGCCAGCAGCTTAGAGGTCCCCAATGAGCAGTTCTTC
TRBV5-4	TRBJ2-3	.	.	CASSLNWGDTQYF	TGTGCCAGCAGCTTGAACTGGGGAGATACGCAGTATTTT
TRBV19	TRBJ2-1	TRBD2	.	CASRGLAGGRSYNEQFF	TGTGCCAGTAGGGGACTAGCGGGAGGTCGCTCCTACAATGAGCAGTTCTTC
TRBV3-1/TRBV3-2	TRBJ2-7	TRBD2	.	CASSHSGTSGFYEQYF	TGTGCCAGCAGCCACTCCGGGACTAGCGGTTTCTACGAGCAGTACTTC
TRBV7-2	TRBJ2-1	.	.	CASSFRRGIYNEQFF	TGTGCCAGCAGCTTCCGAAGAGGGATTTACAATGAGCAGTTCTTC